The rows below give T cell receptor beta chains drawn from one sample of a study of OX40 agonist ivuxolimab in advanced cancers. Repertoires were generated with immunoSEQ multiplex PCR, while TCRdb's copy carries only in-frame clones and drops some. The sample yields 58,000 or so clones, approximately 90% seen once. The sample consisted of CD4+ or CD8+ T cells sorted from blood, taken in a trial of the OX40 agonist ivuxolimab. These receptors were obtained from an adult with an advanced solid tumor such as melanoma, head and neck, liver or kidney cancer. The CDR3 runs from the conserved cysteine through the conserved F or W. Fields, in order: CDR3 length, D gene, V gene, clone size, J gene, CDR3 protein, CDR3 DNA. D genes are given only for firm matches. The size of a clone is reported for some rows only, either as once, few or many, or as a class for expanded clones.

CDR3 length: 13
D gene: NA
V gene: TRBV10-3
clone size: once
J gene: TRBJ2-1
CDR3 protein: CAISESRSDEQFF
CDR3 DNA: TGTGCCATCAGTGAGTCGAGGTCCGATGAGCAGTTCTTC

CDR3 length: 14
D gene: NA
V gene: TRBV5-4
clone size: NA
J gene: TRBJ2-3
CDR3 protein: CASSTRTGPDTQYF
CDR3 DNA: TGTGCCAGCAGCACCCGCACAGGGCCAGATACGCAGTATTTT

CDR3 length: 14
D gene: NA
V gene: TRBV10-1
clone size: NA
J gene: TRBJ2-3
CDR3 protein: CASSESGGRDTQYF
CDR3 DNA: TGCGCCAGCAGTGAGTCGGGGGGGCGAGATACGCAGTATTTT

CDR3 length: 15
D gene: TRBD1
V gene: TRBV19
clone size: NA
J gene: TRBJ1-2
CDR3 protein: CASSIDRGSNYGYTF
CDR3 DNA: TGTGCCAGTAGTATCGACAGGGGGTCTAACTATGGCTACACCTTC

CDR3 length: 14
D gene: NA
V gene: TRBV19
clone size: NA
J gene: TRBJ1-5
CDR3 protein: CASSVQASNQPQHF
CDR3 DNA: TGTGCCAGTAGTGTACAGGCAAGCAATCAGCCCCAGCATTTT

CDR3 length: 15
D gene: NA
V gene: TRBV6-5
clone size: once
J gene: TRBJ2-2
CDR3 protein: CASSRSDYLTGELFF
CDR3 DNA: TGTGCCAGCAGCCGGTCCGACTACCTCACCGGGGAGCTGTTTTTT

CDR3 length: 13
D gene: NA
V gene: TRBV11-2
clone size: NA
J gene: TRBJ2-3
CDR3 protein: CASSLGWEDTQYF
CDR3 DNA: TGTGCCAGCAGCTTAGGTTGGGAAGATACGCAGTATTTT

CDR3 length: 17
D gene: NA
V gene: TRBV16
clone size: few
J gene: TRBJ2-2
CDR3 protein: CASSQFFSWDRTGELFF
CDR3 DNA: TGTGCCAGCAGCCAATTCTTTAGCTGGGATCGGACCGGGGAGCTGTTTTTT

CDR3 length: 13
D gene: TRBD2
V gene: TRBV6-5
clone size: NA
J gene: TRBJ2-1
CDR3 protein: CASSEGLGNEQFF
CDR3 DNA: TGTGCCAGCAGTGAGGGACTAGGAAATGAGCAGTTCTTC

CDR3 length: 14
D gene: NA
V gene: TRBV6-5
clone size: NA
J gene: TRBJ1-5
CDR3 protein: CASSGAGSNQPQHF
CDR3 DNA: TGTGCCAGCAGTGGGGCAGGTAGCAATCAGCCCCAGCATTTT

CDR3 length: 15
D gene: NA
V gene: TRBV10-3
clone size: NA
J gene: TRBJ2-3
CDR3 protein: CAIKLGGPSTDTQYF
CDR3 DNA: TGTGCCATCAAACTAGGGGGGCCCAGCACAGATACGCAGTATTTT

CDR3 length: 14
D gene: TRBD1
V gene: TRBV5-6
clone size: NA
J gene: TRBJ2-2
CDR3 protein: CASSPGTGAGELFF
CDR3 DNA: TGTGCCAGCAGCCCCGGGACAGGGGCCGGGGAGCTGTTTTTT

CDR3 length: 14
D gene: TRBD1
V gene: TRBV5-1
clone size: NA
J gene: TRBJ1-2
CDR3 protein: CASSVSGTGDGYTF
CDR3 DNA: TGCGCCAGCAGCGTCTCCGGGACAGGCGATGGCTACACCTTC

CDR3 length: 11
D gene: NA
V gene: TRBV28
clone size: once
J gene: TRBJ2-3
CDR3 protein: CASSLAQGVYF
CDR3 DNA: TGTGCCAGCAGTCTAGCCCAAGGGGTGTATTTT

CDR3 length: 14
D gene: NA
V gene: TRBV7-2
clone size: NA
J gene: TRBJ1-4
CDR3 protein: CASSLTVSNEKLFF
CDR3 DNA: TGTGCCAGCAGCTTGACAGTTTCTAATGAAAAACTGTTTTTT

CDR3 length: 15
D gene: TRBD1
V gene: TRBV5-4
clone size: NA
J gene: TRBJ2-5
CDR3 protein: CASSQQTGGRETQYF
CDR3 DNA: TGTGCCAGCAGCCAACAGACAGGGGGCCGGGAGACCCAGTACTTC

CDR3 length: 14
D gene: NA
V gene: TRBV30
clone size: NA
J gene: TRBJ2-7
CDR3 protein: CAWSVLEGLREQYF
CDR3 DNA: TGTGCCTGGAGTGTACTAGAGGGATTAAGGGAGCAGTACTTC

CDR3 length: 14
D gene: NA
V gene: TRBV4-2
clone size: NA
J gene: TRBJ2-5
CDR3 protein: CASSLFNREETQYF
CDR3 DNA: TGTGCCAGCAGCCTATTTAACAGGGAAGAGACCCAGTACTTC

CDR3 length: 14
D gene: NA
V gene: TRBV15
clone size: NA
J gene: TRBJ2-3
CDR3 protein: CATSSGLYTDTQYF
CDR3 DNA: TGTGCCACCAGCAGCGGACTATACACAGATACGCAGTATTTT

CDR3 length: 18
D gene: TRBD2
V gene: TRBV4-2
clone size: NA
J gene: TRBJ2-1
CDR3 protein: CASSQVVSGGDSCNEQFF
CDR3 DNA: TGTGCCAGCAGCCAAGTTGTTAGCGGGGGGGATTCCTGCAATGAGCAGTTCTTC

CDR3 length: 13
D gene: NA
V gene: TRBV11-1
clone size: NA
J gene: TRBJ2-7
CDR3 protein: CASSLVRGGEQYF
CDR3 DNA: TGTGCCAGCAGCTTAGTCAGGGGTGGTGAGCAGTACTTC

CDR3 length: 15
D gene: NA
V gene: TRBV5-8
clone size: NA
J gene: TRBJ2-7
CDR3 protein: CASSPRLGINPEQYF
CDR3 DNA: TGTGCCAGCAGCCCACGACTAGGGATTAACCCCGAGCAGTACTTC

CDR3 length: 15
D gene: TRBD2
V gene: TRBV4-1
clone size: NA
J gene: TRBJ2-1
CDR3 protein: CASSSISGRAAEQFF
CDR3 DNA: TGCGCCAGCAGCTCGATTAGCGGGAGGGCCGCTGAGCAGTTCTTC

CDR3 length: 13
D gene: NA
V gene: TRBV30
clone size: NA
J gene: TRBJ1-1
CDR3 protein: CAWRGQGNTEAFF
CDR3 DNA: TGTGCCTGGAGAGGGCAGGGGAACACTGAAGCTTTCTTT

CDR3 length: 13
D gene: NA
V gene: TRBV11-3
clone size: NA
J gene: TRBJ2-7
CDR3 protein: CASSLDGVGEQYF
CDR3 DNA: TGTGCCAGCAGCTTAGACGGCGTGGGGGAGCAGTACTTC

CDR3 length: 13
D gene: NA
V gene: TRBV5-4
clone size: few
J gene: TRBJ1-1
CDR3 protein: CASSQGYRTEAFF
CDR3 DNA: TGTGCCAGCAGCCAAGGGTATCGAACTGAAGCTTTCTTT

CDR3 length: 12
D gene: NA
V gene: TRBV28
clone size: NA
J gene: TRBJ2-4
CDR3 protein: CASSFNRNIQYF
CDR3 DNA: TGTGCCAGCAGTTTTAACAGAAACATTCAGTACTTC

CDR3 length: 13
D gene: TRBD1
V gene: TRBV6-6
clone size: NA
J gene: TRBJ2-5
CDR3 protein: CATAGTVSETQYF
CDR3 DNA: TGTGCCACCGCCGGGACAGTCAGCGAGACCCAGTACTTC

CDR3 length: 15
D gene: NA
V gene: TRBV19
clone size: NA
J gene: TRBJ1-5
CDR3 protein: CASRGGHAGDQPQHF
CDR3 DNA: TGTGCCAGTAGGGGGGGACACGCAGGGGATCAGCCCCAGCATTTT

CDR3 length: 13
D gene: NA
V gene: TRBV28
clone size: NA
J gene: TRBJ1-1
CDR3 protein: CASRVQENTEAFF
CDR3 DNA: TGTGCCAGCAGGGTCCAGGAGAACACTGAAGCTTTCTTT

CDR3 length: 17
D gene: NA
V gene: TRBV10-3
clone size: NA
J gene: TRBJ2-1
CDR3 protein: CAISESSREGPGNEQFF
CDR3 DNA: TGTGCCATCAGTGAGTCGAGTCGAGAGGGCCCCGGCAATGAGCAGTTCTTC

CDR3 length: 15
D gene: TRBD2
V gene: TRBV29-1
clone size: NA
J gene: TRBJ2-3
CDR3 protein: CSALRLARSTDTQYF
CDR3 DNA: TGCAGCGCTCTCAGACTAGCGCGAAGCACAGATACGCAGTATTTT

CDR3 length: 16
D gene: NA
V gene: TRBV28
clone size: NA
J gene: TRBJ2-3
CDR3 protein: CASSFAGIRGTDTQYF
CDR3 DNA: TGTGCCAGCAGTTTCGCCGGGATCCGGGGCACAGATACGCAGTATTTT

CDR3 length: 11
D gene: NA
V gene: TRBV2
clone size: once
J gene: TRBJ1-1
CDR3 protein: CASSANTEAFF
CDR3 DNA: TGTGCCAGCAGTGCGAACACTGAAGCTTTCTTT

CDR3 length: 15
D gene: NA
V gene: TRBV19
clone size: NA
J gene: TRBJ2-2
CDR3 protein: CAIKPGTTNTGELFF
CDR3 DNA: TGTGCCATTAAACCCGGGACAACGAACACCGGGGAGCTGTTTTTT

CDR3 length: 16
D gene: NA
V gene: TRBV5-5
clone size: NA
J gene: TRBJ2-3
CDR3 protein: CASILRGSSFPDTQYF
CDR3 DNA: TGTGCCAGCATACTTAGGGGGTCCTCCTTCCCAGATACGCAGTATTTT

CDR3 length: 14
D gene: TRBD2
V gene: TRBV10-3
clone size: NA
J gene: TRBJ2-3
CDR3 protein: CAISEQTGLAAQYF
CDR3 DNA: TGTGCCATCAGTGAGCAGACGGGACTAGCGGCGCAGTATTTT

CDR3 length: 13
D gene: NA
V gene: TRBV7-9
clone size: NA
J gene: TRBJ1-3
CDR3 protein: CASGTVAGNTIYF
CDR3 DNA: TGTGCCAGCGGAACAGTCGCTGGAAACACCATATATTTT

CDR3 length: 15
D gene: NA
V gene: TRBV6-1
clone size: NA
J gene: TRBJ2-4
CDR3 protein: CASKDPGLIKNIQYF
CDR3 DNA: TGTGCCAGCAAAGATCCGGGGCTCATCAAAAACATTCAGTACTTC

CDR3 length: 19
D gene: TRBD2
V gene: TRBV5-1
clone size: NA
J gene: TRBJ2-1
CDR3 protein: CASSKGRTSGTISYNEQFF
CDR3 DNA: TGCGCCAGCAGCAAAGGGAGGACTAGCGGGACGATCTCCTACAATGAGCAGTTCTTC

CDR3 length: 18
D gene: TRBD2
V gene: TRBV2
clone size: NA
J gene: TRBJ2-6
CDR3 protein: CASSVGLAGVSGANVLTF
CDR3 DNA: TGTGCCAGCAGTGTGGGACTAGCGGGTGTCTCTGGGGCCAACGTCCTGACTTTC

CDR3 length: 13
D gene: TRBD1
V gene: TRBV2
clone size: NA
J gene: TRBJ2-1
CDR3 protein: CASKGTGNNEQFF
CDR3 DNA: TGTGCCAGCAAAGGGACAGGGAACAATGAGCAGTTCTTC

CDR3 length: 15
D gene: NA
V gene: TRBV5-6
clone size: few
J gene: TRBJ2-1
CDR3 protein: CASSLILSADFKQFF
CDR3 DNA: TGTGCCAGCAGCTTGATATTATCGGCGGACTTTAAGCAGTTCTTC

CDR3 length: 14
D gene: NA
V gene: TRBV28
clone size: NA
J gene: TRBJ1-5
CDR3 protein: CASITGTANQPQHF
CDR3 DNA: TGTGCCAGCATCACCGGGACCGCCAATCAGCCCCAGCATTTT

CDR3 length: 15
D gene: NA
V gene: TRBV2
clone size: NA
J gene: TRBJ2-2
CDR3 protein: CASSAYGQNTGELFF
CDR3 DNA: TGTGCCAGCAGCGCATACGGACAGAACACCGGGGAGCTGTTTTTT

CDR3 length: 14
D gene: NA
V gene: TRBV4-3
clone size: NA
J gene: TRBJ2-3
CDR3 protein: CASSHSPGADTQYF
CDR3 DNA: TGCGCCAGCAGCCATTCACCGGGCGCAGATACGCAGTATTTT

CDR3 length: 14
D gene: NA
V gene: TRBV4-1
clone size: medium-sized
J gene: TRBJ1-1
CDR3 protein: CASSQDLLRPEAFF
CDR3 DNA: TGCGCCAGCAGCCAAGATCTGCTGAGGCCTGAAGCTTTCTTT

CDR3 length: 15
D gene: NA
V gene: TRBV15
clone size: NA
J gene: TRBJ2-1
CDR3 protein: CATSRETPNYNEQFF
CDR3 DNA: TGTGCCACCAGCAGAGAAACACCAAACTACAATGAGCAGTTCTTC

CDR3 length: 14
D gene: NA
V gene: TRBV18
clone size: NA
J gene: TRBJ1-5
CDR3 protein: CASSPGGPNQPQHF
CDR3 DNA: TGTGCCAGCTCACCCGGCGGCCCCAATCAGCCCCAGCATTTT

CDR3 length: 14
D gene: NA
V gene: TRBV2
clone size: NA
J gene: TRBJ1-5
CDR3 protein: CASSVQGMDQPQHF
CDR3 DNA: TGTGCCAGCAGTGTGCAGGGGATGGATCAGCCCCAGCATTTT

CDR3 length: 15
D gene: NA
V gene: TRBV9
clone size: NA
J gene: TRBJ2-1
CDR3 protein: CASSAWGSSYNEQFF
CDR3 DNA: TGTGCCAGCAGCGCCTGGGGGAGCTCCTACAATGAGCAGTTCTTC

CDR3 length: 12
D gene: NA
V gene: TRBV5-1
clone size: NA
J gene: TRBJ2-5
CDR3 protein: CASSLLQETQYF
CDR3 DNA: TGCGCCAGCAGCTTGTTGCAAGAGACCCAGTACTTC

CDR3 length: 14
D gene: NA
V gene: TRBV30
clone size: NA
J gene: TRBJ2-1
CDR3 protein: CAWSASSSYNEQFF
CDR3 DNA: TGTGCCTGGAGTGCGTCTAGCTCCTACAATGAGCAGTTCTTC

CDR3 length: 13
D gene: NA
V gene: TRBV6-1
clone size: NA
J gene: TRBJ1-5
CDR3 protein: CASSEGSQRPQHF
CDR3 DNA: TGTGCCAGCAGTGAAGGTAGTCAGAGGCCCCAGCATTTT

CDR3 length: 15
D gene: TRBD1
V gene: TRBV6-5
clone size: NA
J gene: TRBJ1-3
CDR3 protein: CASSPGQGPGNTIYF
CDR3 DNA: TGTGCCAGCAGCCCCGGACAGGGGCCTGGAAACACCATATATTTT

CDR3 length: 12
D gene: TRBD1
V gene: TRBV11-2
clone size: NA
J gene: TRBJ2-3
CDR3 protein: CASSLGQGPQYF
CDR3 DNA: TGTGCCAGCAGCCTAGGACAGGGGCCGCAGTATTTT

CDR3 length: 16
D gene: TRBD1
V gene: TRBV5-6
clone size: NA
J gene: TRBJ2-7
CDR3 protein: CASSLITGTGAYEQYF
CDR3 DNA: TGTGCCAGCAGTCTTATAACCGGGACAGGGGCCTACGAGCAGTACTTC

CDR3 length: 15
D gene: TRBD1
V gene: TRBV2
clone size: NA
J gene: TRBJ1-2
CDR3 protein: CASRPGQLANYGYTF
CDR3 DNA: TGTGCCAGCAGGCCGGGACAGTTAGCTAACTATGGCTACACCTTC

CDR3 length: 14
D gene: TRBD2
V gene: TRBV11-1
clone size: few
J gene: TRBJ2-7
CDR3 protein: CASSFRTSSYEQYF
CDR3 DNA: TGTGCCAGCAGTTTCAGGACTAGCAGCTACGAGCAGTACTTC